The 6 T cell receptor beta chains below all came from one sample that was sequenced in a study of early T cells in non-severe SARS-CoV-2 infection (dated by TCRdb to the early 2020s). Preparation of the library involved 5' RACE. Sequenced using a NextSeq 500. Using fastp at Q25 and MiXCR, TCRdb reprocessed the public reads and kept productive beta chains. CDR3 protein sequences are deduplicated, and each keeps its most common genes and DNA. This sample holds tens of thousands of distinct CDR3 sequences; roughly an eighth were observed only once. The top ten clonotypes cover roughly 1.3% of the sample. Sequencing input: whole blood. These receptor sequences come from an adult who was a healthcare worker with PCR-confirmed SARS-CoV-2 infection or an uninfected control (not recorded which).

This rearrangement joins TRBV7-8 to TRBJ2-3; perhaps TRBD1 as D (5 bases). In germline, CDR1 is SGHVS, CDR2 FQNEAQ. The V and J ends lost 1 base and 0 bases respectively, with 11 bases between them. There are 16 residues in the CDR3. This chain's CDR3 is CASSLVAGYSTDTQYF. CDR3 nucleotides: TGTGCCAGCAGCTTAGTGGCAGGGTACAGCACAGATACGCAGTATTTT.

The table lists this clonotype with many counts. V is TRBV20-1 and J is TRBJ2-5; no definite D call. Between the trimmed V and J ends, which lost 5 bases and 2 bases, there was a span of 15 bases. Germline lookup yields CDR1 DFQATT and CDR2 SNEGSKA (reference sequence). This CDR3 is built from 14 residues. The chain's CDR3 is CSAGLGSTQETQYF. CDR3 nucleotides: TGCAGTGCTGGGTTGGGATCCACTCAAGAGACCCAGTACTTC.

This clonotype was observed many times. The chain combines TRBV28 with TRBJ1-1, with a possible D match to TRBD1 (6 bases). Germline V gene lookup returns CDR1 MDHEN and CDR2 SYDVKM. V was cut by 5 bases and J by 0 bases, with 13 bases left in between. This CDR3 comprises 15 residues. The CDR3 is CASSLMDSLNTEAFF. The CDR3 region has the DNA TGTGCCAGCAGTCTTATGGACAGCTTGAACACTGAAGCTTTCTTT.

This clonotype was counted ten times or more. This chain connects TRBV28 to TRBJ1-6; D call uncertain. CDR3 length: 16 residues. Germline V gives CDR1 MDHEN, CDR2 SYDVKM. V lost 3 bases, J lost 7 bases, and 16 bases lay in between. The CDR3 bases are TGTGCCAGCAGTTTGAGTCCGGTAGGCGGAAATTCACCCCTCCACTTT. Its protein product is CASSLSPVGGNSPLHF.

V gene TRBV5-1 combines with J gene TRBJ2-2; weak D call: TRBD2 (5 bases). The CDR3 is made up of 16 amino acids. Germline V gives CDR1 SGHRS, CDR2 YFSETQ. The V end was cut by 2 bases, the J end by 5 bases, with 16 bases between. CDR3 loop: CASSFNFRPGTGELFF. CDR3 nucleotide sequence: TGCGCCAGCAGCTTCAATTTCCGGCCGGGAACCGGGGAGCTGTTTTTT.

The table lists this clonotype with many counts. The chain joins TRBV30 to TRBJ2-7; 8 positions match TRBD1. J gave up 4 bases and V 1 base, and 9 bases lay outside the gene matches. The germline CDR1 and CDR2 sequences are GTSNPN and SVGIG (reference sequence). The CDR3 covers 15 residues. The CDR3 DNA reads TGTGCCTGGAGTGCTCCGGGACAGGTTAGTTACGAGCAGTACTTC. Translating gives CAWSAPGQVSYEQYF.